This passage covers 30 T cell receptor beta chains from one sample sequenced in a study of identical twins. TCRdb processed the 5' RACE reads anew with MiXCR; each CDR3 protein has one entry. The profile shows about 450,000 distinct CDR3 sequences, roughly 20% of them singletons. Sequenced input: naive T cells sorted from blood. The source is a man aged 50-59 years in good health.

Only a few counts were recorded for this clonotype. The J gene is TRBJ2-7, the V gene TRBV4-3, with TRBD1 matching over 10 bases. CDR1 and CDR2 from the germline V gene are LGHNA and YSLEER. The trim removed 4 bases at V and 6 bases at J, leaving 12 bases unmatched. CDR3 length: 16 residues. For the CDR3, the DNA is TGCGCCAGCAGCCCCCGAGGCGGGACAGGGGATGGCGAGCAGTACTTC. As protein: CASSPRGGTGDGEQYF.

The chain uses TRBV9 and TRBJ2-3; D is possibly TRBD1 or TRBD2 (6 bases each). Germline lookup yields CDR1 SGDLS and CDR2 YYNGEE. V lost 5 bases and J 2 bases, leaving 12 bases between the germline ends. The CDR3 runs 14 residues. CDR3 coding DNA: TGTGCCAGCAGGGAGGGGGAACACACAGATACGCAGTATTTT. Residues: CASREGEHTDTQYF.

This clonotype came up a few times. CDR3 loop: CSAARLAGVETQYF. CDR3 coding DNA: TGCAGTGCCGCAAGACTAGCGGGAGTGGAGACCCAGTACTTC. The gene calls are TRBV20-1 and TRBJ2-5; 12 bases agree with TRBD2. Trimming took 6 bases from V and 5 from J; bases not matched to a gene: 7. Germline loops: CDR1 DFQATT, CDR2 SNEGSKA (reference sequence). The CDR3 consists of 14 residues.

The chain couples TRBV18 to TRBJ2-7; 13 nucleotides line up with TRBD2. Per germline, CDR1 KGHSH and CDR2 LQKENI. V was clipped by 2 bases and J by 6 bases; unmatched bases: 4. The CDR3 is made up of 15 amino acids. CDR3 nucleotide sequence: TGTGCCAGCTCACCAGGACTAGCGGGAGAAGCCGAGCAGTACTTC. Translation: CASSPGLAGEAEQYF.

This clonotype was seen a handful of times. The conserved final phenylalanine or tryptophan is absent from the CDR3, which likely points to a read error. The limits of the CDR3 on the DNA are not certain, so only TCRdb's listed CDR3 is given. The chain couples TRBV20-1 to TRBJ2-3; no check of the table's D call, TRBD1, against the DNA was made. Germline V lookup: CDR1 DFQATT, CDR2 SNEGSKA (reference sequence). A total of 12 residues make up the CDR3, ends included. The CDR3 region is CSARSGTGKVLG.

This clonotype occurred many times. CDR3 nucleotide sequence: TGCGCCAGCAGAAGCGGGACTAGCGGGGTTCACGGGGAGCTGTTTTTT. Residues: CASRSGTSGVHGELFF. The chain couples TRBV5-1 to TRBJ2-2; 13 nucleotides line up with TRBD2. The CDR3 runs to 16 residues. V trimming: 5 bases; J trimming: 7 bases; junction bases outside the gene matches: 8. Germline V gene sequence: CDR1 SGHRS, CDR2 YFSETQ. Supplemented by reference TRBV5-1 and TRBJ2-2, the full variable domain reads KAGVTQTPRYLIKTRGQQVTLSCSPISGHRSVSWYQQTPGQGLQFLFEYFSETQRNKGNFPGRFSGRQFSNSRSEMNVSTLELGDSALYLCASRSGTSGVHGELFFGEGSRLTVL.

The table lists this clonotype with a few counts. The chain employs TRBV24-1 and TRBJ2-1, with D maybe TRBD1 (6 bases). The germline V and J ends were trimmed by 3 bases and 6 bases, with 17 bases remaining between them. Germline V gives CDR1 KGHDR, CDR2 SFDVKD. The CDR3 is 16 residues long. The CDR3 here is CATSDQTGFYSNEQFF. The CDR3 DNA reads TGTGCCACCAGTGATCAAACAGGGTTCTATAGCAATGAGCAGTTCTTC.

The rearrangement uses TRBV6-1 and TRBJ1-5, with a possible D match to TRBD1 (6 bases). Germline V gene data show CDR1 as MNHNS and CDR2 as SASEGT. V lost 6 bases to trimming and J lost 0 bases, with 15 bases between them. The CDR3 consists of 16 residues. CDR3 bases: TGTGCCAGCAGCCCAGGACAGACCTATAGCAATCAGCCCCAGCATTTT. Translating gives CASSPGQTYSNQPQHF.

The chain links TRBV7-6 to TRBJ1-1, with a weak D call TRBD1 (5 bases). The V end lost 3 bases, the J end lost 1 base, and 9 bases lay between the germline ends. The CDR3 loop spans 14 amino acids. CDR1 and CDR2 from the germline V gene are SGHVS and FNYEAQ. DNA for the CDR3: TGTGCCAGCAGCTTTGGGGGGTGGAACACTGAAGCTTTCTTT. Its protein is CASSFGGWNTEAFF.

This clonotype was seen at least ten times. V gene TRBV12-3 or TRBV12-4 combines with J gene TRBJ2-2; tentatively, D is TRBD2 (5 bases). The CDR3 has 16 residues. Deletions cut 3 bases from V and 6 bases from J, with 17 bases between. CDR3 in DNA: TGTGCCAGCAGTTTCTCGACCACCGGGGTTCCCGGGGAGCTGTTTTTT. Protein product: CASSFSTTGVPGELFF.

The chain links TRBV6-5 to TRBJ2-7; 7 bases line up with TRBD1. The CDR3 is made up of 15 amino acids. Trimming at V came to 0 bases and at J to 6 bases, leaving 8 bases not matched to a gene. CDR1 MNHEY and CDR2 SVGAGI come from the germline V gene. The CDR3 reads CASSYSNRGGFEQYF. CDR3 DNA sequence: TGTGCCAGCAGTTACTCGAACAGGGGCGGGTTCGAGCAGTACTTC.

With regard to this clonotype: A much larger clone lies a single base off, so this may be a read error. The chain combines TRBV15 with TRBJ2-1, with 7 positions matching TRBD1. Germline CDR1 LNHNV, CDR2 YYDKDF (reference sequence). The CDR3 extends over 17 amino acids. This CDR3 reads CAISRVAGGGSYNEQFF. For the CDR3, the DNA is TGTGCCATCAGCAGAGTAGCAGGGGGTGGCTCCTACAATGAGCAGTTCTTC. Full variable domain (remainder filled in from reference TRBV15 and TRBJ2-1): DAMVIQNPRYQVTQFGKPVTLSCSQTLNHNVMYWYQQKSSQAPKLLFHYYDKDFNNEADTPDNFQSRRPNTSFCFLDIRSPGLGDTAMYLCAISRVAGGGSYNEQFFGPGTRLTVL.

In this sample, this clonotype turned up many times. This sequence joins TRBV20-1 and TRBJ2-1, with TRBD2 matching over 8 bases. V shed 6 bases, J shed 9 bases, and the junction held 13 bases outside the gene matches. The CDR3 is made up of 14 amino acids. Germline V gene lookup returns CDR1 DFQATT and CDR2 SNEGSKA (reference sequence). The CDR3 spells CSAPTGTRLSEQFF. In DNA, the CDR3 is TGCAGTGCCCCAACCGGGACTAGATTGTCTGAGCAGTTCTTC.

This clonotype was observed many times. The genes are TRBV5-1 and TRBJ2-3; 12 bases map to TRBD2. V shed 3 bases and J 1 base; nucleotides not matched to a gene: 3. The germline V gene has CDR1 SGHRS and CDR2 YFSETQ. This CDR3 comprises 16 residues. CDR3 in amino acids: CASSSLAGGRTDTQYF. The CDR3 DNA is TGCGCCAGCAGCTCACTAGCGGGGGGACGCACAGATACGCAGTATTTT.

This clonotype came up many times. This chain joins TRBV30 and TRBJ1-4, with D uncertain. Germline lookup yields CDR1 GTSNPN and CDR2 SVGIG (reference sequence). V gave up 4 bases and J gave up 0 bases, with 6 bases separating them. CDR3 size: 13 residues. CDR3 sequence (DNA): TGTGCCTGGAAGAAGTCAACTAATGAAAAACTGTTTTTT. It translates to CAWKKSTNEKLFF.

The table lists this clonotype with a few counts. The CDR3 spells CATSRTGGFDEQYF. The CDR3 bases are TGTGCCACCAGTAGGACAGGGGGCTTCGACGAGCAGTACTTC. This chain links TRBV15 with TRBJ2-7, with TRBD1 identical over 11 bases. V shed 6 bases, J shed 5 bases, and the junction held 6 bases outside the gene matches. Germline CDR1 reads LNHNV; CDR2 reads YYDKDF (reference sequence). The CDR3 consists of 14 residues.

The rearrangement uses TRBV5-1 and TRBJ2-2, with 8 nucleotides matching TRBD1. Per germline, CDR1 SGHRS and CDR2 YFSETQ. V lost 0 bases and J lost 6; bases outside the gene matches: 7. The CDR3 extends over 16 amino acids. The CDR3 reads CASSLEAGGWSGELFF. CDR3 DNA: TGCGCCAGCAGCTTGGAGGCAGGGGGCTGGTCCGGGGAGCTGTTTTTT.

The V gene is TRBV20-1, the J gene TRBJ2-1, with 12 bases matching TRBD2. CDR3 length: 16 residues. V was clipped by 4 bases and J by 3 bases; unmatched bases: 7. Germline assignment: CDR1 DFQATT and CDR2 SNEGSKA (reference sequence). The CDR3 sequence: CSATRLAGESYNEQFF. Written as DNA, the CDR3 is TGCAGTGCTACGAGACTAGCGGGGGAAAGCTACAATGAGCAGTTCTTC.

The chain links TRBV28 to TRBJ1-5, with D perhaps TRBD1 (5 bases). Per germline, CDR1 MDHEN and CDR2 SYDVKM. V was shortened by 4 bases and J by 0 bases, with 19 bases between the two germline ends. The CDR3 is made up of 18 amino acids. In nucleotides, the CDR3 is TGTGCCAGCAGTTCCCCCGGGACGGGAGGCTATAGCAATCAGCCCCAGCATTTT. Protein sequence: CASSSPGTGGYSNQPQHF.

CDR3 sequence (DNA): TGTGCCAGCAGCTTAGGTGGCTTGGCTAGCGGGAGTACGCAGTATTTT. Protein product: CASSLGGLASGSTQYF. The chain combines TRBV7-2 with TRBJ2-3; 10 bases are shared with TRBD2. The J segment lost 8 bases and the V segment lost 1 base, leaving 9 bases of the junction unmatched. Germline values: CDR1 SGHTA, CDR2 FQGNSA. The CDR3 extends over 16 amino acids.

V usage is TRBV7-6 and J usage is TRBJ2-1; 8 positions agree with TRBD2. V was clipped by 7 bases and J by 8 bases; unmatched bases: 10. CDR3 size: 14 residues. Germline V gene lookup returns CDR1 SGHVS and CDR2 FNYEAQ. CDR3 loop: CASTSRGGQDEQFF. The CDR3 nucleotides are TGTGCCAGCACCTCTCGGGGGGGGCAGGATGAGCAGTTCTTC.

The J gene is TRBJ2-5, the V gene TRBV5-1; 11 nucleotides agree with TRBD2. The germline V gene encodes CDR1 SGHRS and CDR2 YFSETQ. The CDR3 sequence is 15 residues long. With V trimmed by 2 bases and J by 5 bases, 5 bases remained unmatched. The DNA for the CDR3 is TGCGCCAGCAGCTTTAGCGGGAGGGCCTATGAGACCCAGTACTTC. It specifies CASSFSGRAYETQYF.

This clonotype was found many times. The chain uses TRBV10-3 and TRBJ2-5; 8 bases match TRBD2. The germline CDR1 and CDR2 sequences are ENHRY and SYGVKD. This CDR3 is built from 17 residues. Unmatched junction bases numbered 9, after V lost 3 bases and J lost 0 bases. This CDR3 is CAISDLPGRGDQETQYF. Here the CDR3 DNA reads TGTGCCATCAGTGACCTACCCGGGCGGGGGGACCAAGAGACCCAGTACTTC.

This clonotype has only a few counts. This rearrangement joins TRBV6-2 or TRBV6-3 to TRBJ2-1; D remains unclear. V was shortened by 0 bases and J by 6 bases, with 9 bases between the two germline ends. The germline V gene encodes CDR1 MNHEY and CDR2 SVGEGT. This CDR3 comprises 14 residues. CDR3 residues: CASSYSIISNEQFF. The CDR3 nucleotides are TGTGCCAGCAGTTACTCGATAATCAGCAATGAGCAGTTCTTC.

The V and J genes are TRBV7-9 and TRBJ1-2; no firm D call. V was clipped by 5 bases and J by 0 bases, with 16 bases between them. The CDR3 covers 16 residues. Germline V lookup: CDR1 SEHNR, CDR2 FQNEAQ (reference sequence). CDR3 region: CASSQDGRWSNYGYTF. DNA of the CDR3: TGTGCCAGCAGCCAGGACGGAAGATGGTCTAACTATGGCTACACCTTC.

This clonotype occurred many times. The CDR3 here is CASSPTWGDEQYF. CDR3 nucleotide sequence: TGCGCCAGCAGCCCTACCTGGGGGGACGAGCAGTACTTC. This sequence joins TRBV5-1 and TRBJ2-7, with TRBD2 as a possible D gene (6 bases). The germline CDR1 and CDR2 sequences are SGHRS and YFSETQ. This CDR3 contains 13 residues. Trimming left V 4 bases short and J 5 bases short, with 13 bases between.

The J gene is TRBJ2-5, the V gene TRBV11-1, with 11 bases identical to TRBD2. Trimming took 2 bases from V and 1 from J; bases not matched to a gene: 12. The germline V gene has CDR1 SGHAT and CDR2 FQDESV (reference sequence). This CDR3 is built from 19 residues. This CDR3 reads CASSLLGNSGGAIQETQYF. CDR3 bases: TGTGCCAGCAGCTTACTTGGGAATAGCGGGGGGGCTATCCAAGAGACCCAGTACTTC. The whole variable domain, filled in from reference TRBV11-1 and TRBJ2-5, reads EAEVAQSPRYKITEKSQAVAFWCDPISGHATLYWYRQILGQGPELLVQFQDESVVDDSQLPKDRFSAERLKGVDSTLKIQPAELGDSAMYLCASSLLGNSGGAIQETQYFGPGTRLLVL.

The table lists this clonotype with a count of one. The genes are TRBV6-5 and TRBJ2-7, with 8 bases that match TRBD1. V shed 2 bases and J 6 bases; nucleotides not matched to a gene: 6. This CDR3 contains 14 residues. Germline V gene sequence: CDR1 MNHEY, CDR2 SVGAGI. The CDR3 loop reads CASSYSGQGREQYF. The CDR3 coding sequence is TGTGCCAGCAGTTACAGTGGACAGGGCCGCGAGCAGTACTTC.

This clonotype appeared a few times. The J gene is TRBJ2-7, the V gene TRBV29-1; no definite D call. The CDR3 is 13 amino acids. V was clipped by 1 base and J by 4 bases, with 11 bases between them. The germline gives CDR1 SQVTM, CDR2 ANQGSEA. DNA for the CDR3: TGCAGCGTTGAAGGGGGTACTCGTTACGAGCAGTACTTC. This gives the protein CSVEGGTRYEQYF.

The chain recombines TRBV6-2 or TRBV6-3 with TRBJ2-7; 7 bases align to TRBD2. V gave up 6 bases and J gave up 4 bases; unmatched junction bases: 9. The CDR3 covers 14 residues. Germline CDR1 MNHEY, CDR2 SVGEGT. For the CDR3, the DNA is TGTGCCAGCAGCGCTCTAGCGGAGGTTTACGAGCAGTACTTC. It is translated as CASSALAEVYEQYF.